This TCR beta chain was captured in a study of shared clonotypes between healthy human individuals. Study-level information: Each donor's CD8 memory used one plate, CD8 naive two, each CD4 subset three. Study-wide results and caveats: At large depth, rarefaction still showed sorted-subset sequencing to be incomplete.

This clone is a singleton in its sample. The target antigen is unknown. Data came from immunoSEQ multiplex PCR; TCRdb stores just in-frame clones and leaves some out. The table lists over a million clones, about 96% of them singletons. Trimming removed 2 bases at V and 8 bases at J, with 17 bases between. Germline V CDR1 and CDR2: GTSNPN, SVGIG (reference sequence). The CDR3 contains 14 residues. The receptor was derived from a man younger than 45 in good health. Sequencing was performed on naive CD4+ T cells sorted from blood. Subset meaning: CD45RA+ positively selected. The chain uses TRBV30 and TRBJ2-3; D not resolved. Written as DNA, the CDR3 is TGTGCCTGGAGTCCCCCTCCGACCGGGCCTACGCAGTATTTT. It specifies CAWSPPPTGPTQYF.